The 10 T cell receptor beta chains reported below all come from one sample, sequenced in a study of blood T cells in healthy people across ages (dated by TCRdb to between 2014 and 2017). Library construction relied on 5' RACE. Instrument used: Illumina HiSeq 2500. A second PCR of roughly 7 to 12 cycles was run with a J-beta primer mix and a sample-barcoded 5' primer. Clones were called with MiXCR by TCRdb after fastp trimmed the public reads at Q25, and only in-frame beta chains were retained. Identical CDR3 protein sequences are pooled into one entry, listed with their most common genes and DNA. The sample data list a few hundred thousand distinct CDR3 sequences, and about 27% of these were observed just once. Of the sample, 3% to 4% falls within the top ten clones. A further study also used this sample, focusing on T cells of mothers and their children.

Input material: blood. The origin of the receptors is a boy aged 2 to 9 in good health.

This chain connects TRBV20-1 to TRBJ2-5, with 11 bases fitting TRBD2. TRBJ2-1 explains the end of the DNA better; the J call may be wrong. The germline CDR1 and CDR2 sequences are DFQATT and SNEGSKA (reference sequence). CDR3 length equals 14 residues. The CDR3 sequence: CSARDTSGSSEQFF. The CDR3 nucleotides read TGCAGTGCTAGAGATACTAGCGGGAGTTCCGAGCAGTTCTTC.

This clonotype was detected a few times. The chain employs TRBV5-1 and TRBJ2-3, with 11 nucleotides matching TRBD2. CDR3 length: 18 amino acids. CDR1 and CDR2 from the germline V gene are SGHRS and YFSETQ. Losses at the gene ends were 0 bases for V and 2 bases for J; bases not matched to a gene: 8. Here the CDR3 DNA reads TGCGCCAGCAGCTTGGGACTAGCGGGGACACCCCTCACAGATACGCAGTATTTT. Translation gives CASSLGLAGTPLTDTQYF.

The gene calls are TRBV3-1 and TRBJ2-6, with D maybe TRBD1 (7 bases). The CDR3 extends over 15 amino acids. Trimming removed 5 bases from V and 2 bases from J, with 10 bases in between. CDR1 LGHDT and CDR2 YNNKEL come from the germline V gene (reference sequence). The CDR3 DNA reads as TGTGCCAGCAGCGGAGGGGGCGCTGGGGCCAACGTCCTGACTTTC. Residues: CASSGGGAGANVLTF.

The chain is built from TRBV20-1 and TRBJ2-4; TRBD1 matches 7 bases. The CDR3 spans 13 residues. V lost 6 bases to trimming and J lost 8 bases; unmatched junction nucleotides: 10. CDR1 is DFQATT and CDR2 is SNEGSKA in the germline V gene (reference sequence). The CDR3 loop is CSAHVRGTYIQYF. CDR3 bases: TGCAGTGCCCACGTCAGGGGGACGTACATTCAGTACTTC.

The V call is TRBV24-1, the J call TRBJ2-3; 9 positions agree with TRBD2. CDR1 and CDR2 from the germline V gene are KGHDR and SFDVKD. Trimming took 5 bases from V and 2 from J; bases not matched to a gene: 4. The CDR3 spans 15 residues. For the CDR3, the DNA is TGTGCCACCAGTGTTCCTAGCGGGAACACAGATACGCAGTATTTT. Its translation: CATSVPSGNTDTQYF.

A few counts support this clonotype. The chain has TRBV10-3 and TRBJ2-5; 10 positions match TRBD2. Gene TRBJ2-1 matches the end of the DNA better, so the J call may be wrong. The CDR3 covers 13 residues. CDR1 and CDR2 from the germline V gene are ENHRY and SYGVKD. The CDR3 nucleotides read TGTGCCATCAGTAGCGGGGGGGTGAATGAGCAGTTCTTC. Encoded protein: CAISSGGVNEQFF.

On this clonotype: Its ends do not fully match the called genes, so a read error is possible. V and J are TRBV2 and TRBJ2-4; D is unresolved. Germline V gene lookup returns CDR1 SNHLY and CDR2 FYNNEI. This CDR3 is built from 13 residues. In DNA form, the CDR3 reads TGTGCCAGCAGTGAGGACGCTAAAAACTTTCAGTACTTC. Translated: CASSEDAKNFQYF.

This clonotype was seen a handful of times. The chain couples TRBV7-2 to TRBJ2-5; D perhaps matches TRBD2 (6 bases). This CDR3 contains 13 residues. The V gene's germline CDR1 is SGHTA and CDR2 FQGNSA. Trimming removed 11 bases from V and 7 bases from J, with 20 bases in between. CDR3 nucleotide sequence: TGTGCCTTGGGACTTAGCGCTCGGGGGACCCAGTACTTC. This gives the protein CALGLSARGTQYF.

This chain joins TRBV15 and TRBJ1-4, with D possibly being TRBD1 (6 bases). Germline-derived CDR1 and CDR2 are LNHNV and YYDKDF (reference sequence). The germline V and J ends were trimmed by 0 bases and 8 bases, with 13 bases remaining between them. This CDR3 contains 15 residues. CDR3 loop: CATSRDGQGNEKLFF. The CDR3 bases are TGTGCCACCAGCAGAGATGGGCAGGGGAACGAAAAACTGTTTTTT.

This clonotype came up a few times. V is TRBV7-9 and J is TRBJ1-1; TRBD1 matches at 9 bases. This CDR3 is 14 amino acids long. Germline CDR1 and CDR2: SEHNR and FQNEAQ (reference sequence). Unmatched junction bases numbered 10, after V lost 6 bases and J lost 8 bases. The CDR3 reads CASRSPGQGVEAFF. CDR3 coding DNA: TGTGCCAGCAGGTCACCGGGACAGGGAGTAGAAGCTTTCTTT.